A single TCR beta chain is shown here with its context. This record belongs to a study of blood T cell repertoires in COVID-19. The V gene's germline CDR1 is SGHVS and CDR2 FQNEAQ. This CDR3 spans 14 amino acids. J lost 8 bases, V lost 1 base, and 5 bases had no gene match. TCRdb keeps only in-frame clones here, not all; method: immunoSEQ multiplex PCR. This sample has about 45,000 clones; 86% occur once, and the top ten carry about 9%. This chain links TRBV7-8 with TRBJ1-5, with 7 positions matching TRBD1. This TCR was sampled from a human donor in a cohort sampled during active COVID-19. Sequenced: peripheral blood. The CDR3 nucleotides read TGTGCCAGCAGCTTAGTCAGGGGGGTGGAGCCCCAGCATTTT. It codes for CASSLVRGVEPQHF.